The 22 T cell receptor beta chains in this list originate from one sample, sequenced in a study of radiation and T cells in renal cell carcinoma. The repertoire was sequenced with immunoSEQ multiplex PCR; TCRdb's copy has only in-frame clones and lacks some. The repertoire holds 160,000 or so clones, approximately 90% seen once, with about an eighth in the top ten. Time point: blood 2 weeks post-SBRT. Treatment: 15 Gy SBRT to primary tumor, nephrectomy 4 weeks later. The input for sequencing was blood, taken from a patient whose treatment included radiotherapy and nephrectomy. The receptor set was obtained from a woman between 50 and 59 years old with renal cell carcinoma.

This chain uses TRBV19 with TRBJ1-2, with a weak D call TRBD1 (6 bases). V was cut by 5 bases and J by 4 bases, with 14 bases left in between. Germline CDR1 and CDR2: LNHDA and SQIVND (reference sequence). The CDR3 covers 14 residues. CDR3 amino acids: CASSPARQAYGYTF. The CDR3 DNA is TGTGCCAGTAGTCCCGCCCGACAGGCCTATGGCTACACCTTC.

The chain has TRBV6-5 and TRBJ1-1; D not resolved. Germline V gene sequence: CDR1 MNHEY, CDR2 SVGAGI. There are 13 residues in the CDR3. Deletions cut 6 bases from V and 0 bases from J, with 8 bases between. The CDR3 DNA reads TGTGCCAGCAGGAAAACCCTGAACACTGAAGCTTTCTTT. Its translation: CASRKTLNTEAFF.

The chain combines TRBV2 with TRBJ1-4; no definite D call. CDR1 and CDR2 (germline): SNHLY, FYNNEI. CDR3 length: 13 amino acids. V was clipped by 3 bases and J by 7 bases, with 9 bases between them. CDR3 DNA: TGTGCCAGCAGTGATAGTGGGTTTGAAAAACTGTTTTTT. Translation gives CASSDSGFEKLFF.

V is TRBV6-1 and J is TRBJ1-1; D gene unclear. Germline assignment: CDR1 MNHNS and CDR2 SASEGT. V dropped 4 bases and J dropped 4 bases, with 13 bases sitting between them. The CDR3 consists of 14 residues. CDR3 amino acids: CASSATGTVTEAFF. The CDR3 DNA reads TGTGCCAGCAGTGCGACGGGCACGGTCACTGAAGCTTTCTTT.

The chain uses TRBV13 and TRBJ2-1, with 12 nucleotides matching TRBD2. The CDR3 length is 16 residues. Germline CDR1 PRHDT, CDR2 FYEKMQ (reference sequence). V lost 1 base and J lost 9; bases outside the gene matches: 7. CDR3 sequence: CASSLALAGGRTEQFF. In DNA, the CDR3 is TGTGCCAGCAGCTTAGCGCTAGCGGGGGGGCGTACTGAGCAGTTCTTC. The full variable domain, rest sourced from reference TRBV13 and TRBJ2-1, is AAGVIQSPRHLIKEKRETATLKCYPIPRHDTVYWYQQGPGQDPQFLISFYEKMQSDKGSIPDRFSAQQFSDYHSELNMSSLELGDSALYFCASSLALAGGRTEQFFGPGTRLTVL.

This clone turned up a few times. The CDR3 spells CASSSQSSGANVLTF. CDR3 nucleotides: TGTGCCAGTAGTAGCCAGAGCTCTGGGGCCAACGTCCTGACTTTC. The chain couples TRBV19 to TRBJ2-6; D gene unclear. Trimming shortened V by 4 bases and J by 0 bases, and 7 bases separated the two germline ends. The length of the CDR3 is 15 residues. CDR1 is LNHDA and CDR2 is SQIVND in the germline V gene (reference sequence).

This clone showed up just once. This chain joins TRBV6-6 and TRBJ2-5, with 11 nucleotides matching TRBD2. This CDR3 is built from 15 residues. V was pared by 2 bases and J by 2 bases, with 1 base of the junction left unmatched. CDR1 is MNHNY and CDR2 is SVGAGI in the germline V gene (reference sequence). The DNA of the CDR3 is TGTGCCAGCAGTTACGGGACTAGCGGACAAGAGACCCAGTACTTC. Amino acids: CASSYGTSGQETQYF.

The chain joins TRBV5-6 to TRBJ2-7; no definite D call. This CDR3 spans 14 amino acids. Germline V gene data show CDR1 as SGHDT and CDR2 as YYEEEE. Between the trimmed V and J ends, which lost 2 bases and 6 bases, there was a span of 15 bases. This CDR3 reads CASSFGNLNSEQYF. The CDR3 bases are TGTGCCAGCAGCTTCGGCAACCTTAATTCCGAGCAGTACTTC. The full variable domain, with the rest looked up from reference TRBV5-6 and TRBJ2-7, is DAGVTQSPTHLIKTRGQQVTLRCSPKSGHDTVSWYQQALGQGPQFIFQYYEEEERQRGNFPDRFSGHQFPNYSSELNVNALLLGDSALYLCASSFGNLNSEQYFGPGTRLTVT.

The V and J genes are TRBV5-6 and TRBJ2-1; 8 positions match TRBD2. Per the germline V gene, CDR1 is SGHDT and CDR2 is YYEEEE. Trimming removed 3 bases from V and 7 bases from J; junction bases left unmatched: 18. CDR3 length: 18 amino acids. CDR3 sequence: CASSWYGLAITRLNEQFF. The CDR3 DNA is TGTGCCAGCAGCTGGTATGGACTAGCCATTACAAGGTTGAATGAGCAGTTCTTC.

The rearrangement links TRBV10-3 to TRBJ1-6; a weak D match, TRBD1 (5 bases). Germline-derived CDR1 and CDR2 are ENHRY and SYGVKD. This CDR3 is 16 amino acids long. Trimming removed 6 bases from V and 7 bases from J, with 19 bases in between. CDR3 bases: TGTGCCATCAGCGCGAAAATGGGGGAAGGGAATTCACCCCTCCACTTT. Residues: CAISAKMGEGNSPLHF.

The V gene is TRBV7-9, the J gene TRBJ1-1; D call uncertain. Germline assignment: CDR1 SEHNR and CDR2 FQNEAQ (reference sequence). With 4 bases removed from V and 10 bases from J, the gap between germline ends came to 16 bases. CDR3 length: 13 residues. CDR3 in DNA: TGTGCCAGCAGCTCCCTTGGCCGGGGTGGAGCTTTCTTT. This encodes CASSSLGRGGAFF.

This sequence joins TRBV7-3 and TRBJ2-3; the D gene is possibly TRBD2 (6 bases). The CDR3 contains 13 residues. Germline V gives CDR1 SGHTA, CDR2 FQGTGA. V was trimmed by 5 bases and J by 1 base, leaving 7 bases between them. CDR3 DNA: TGTGCCAGCAGCGGCGGGGGCACAGATACGCAGTATTTT. Protein sequence: CASSGGGTDTQYF.

This clone has only one observation. The chain links TRBV5-4 to TRBJ1-1; D unresolved. The CDR3 is made up of 15 amino acids. Germline V gene lookup returns CDR1 SGHNT and CDR2 YYREEE (reference sequence). V was trimmed by 3 bases and J by 5 bases, leaving 17 bases between them. DNA of the CDR3: TGTGCCAGCAGCTCCCCCCTGGGCAGAGAAACTGAAGCTTTCTTT. Protein: CASSSPLGRETEAFF.

The chain uses TRBV2 and TRBJ1-3, with D perhaps TRBD1 (5 bases). This CDR3 has 16 residues. The V end was cut by 0 bases, the J end by 9 bases, with 18 bases between. Germline V gene lookup returns CDR1 SNHLY and CDR2 FYNNEI. The CDR3 coding sequence is TGTGCCAGCAGTGAAGCGCAAGGGGCGGCAGCGGGCACCATATATTTT. This translates into CASSEAQGAAAGTIYF. The entire variable domain, with the rest obtained from reference TRBV2 and TRBJ1-3, is as follows: EPEVTQTPSHQVTQMGQEVILRCVPISNHLYFYWYRQILGQKVEFLVSFYNNEISEKSEIFDDQFSVERPDGSNFTLKIRSTKLEDSAMYFCASSEAQGAAAGTIYFGEGSWLTVV.

The V gene is TRBV6-1, the J gene TRBJ2-2; a possible D gene is TRBD2 (6 bases). CDR1 and CDR2 (germline): MNHNS, SASEGT. CDR3 length: 14 residues. Between the trimmed V and J ends, which lost 3 bases and 7 bases, there was a span of 12 bases. The CDR3 sequence: CASSDRDGSGELFF. Written as DNA, the CDR3 is TGTGCCAGCAGTGACAGGGACGGGAGCGGGGAGCTGTTTTTT.

The count of this clone is one. J is TRBJ1-6 and V is TRBV30; D is possibly TRBD1 (6 bases). The CDR3 spans 13 residues. The germline gives CDR1 GTSNPN, CDR2 SVGIG (reference sequence). The V and J ends lost 8 bases and 13 bases respectively, with 21 bases between them. The CDR3 reads CARSQGTRGPLHF. The CDR3, as DNA: TGTGCCAGATCCCAGGGGACGAGAGGGCCCCTCCACTTT.

The genes are TRBV6-5 and TRBJ1-4; TRBD1 matches 9 bases. CDR3 size: 14 residues. With 0 bases clipped from V and 12 bases from J, the junction kept 5 bases outside the gene matches. Germline CDR1 is MNHEY and CDR2 is SVGAGI. The CDR3 DNA sequence: TGTGCCAGCAGTTACTCCTGGGACAGGGAAGAACTGTTTTTT. Protein: CASSYSWDREELFF.

V and J are TRBV19 and TRBJ2-4; 11 nucleotides line up with TRBD2. CDR1 and CDR2 (germline): LNHDA, SQIVND (reference sequence). V shed 2 bases and J 3 bases; nucleotides not matched to a gene: 9. The CDR3 sequence is 18 residues long. CDR3 sequence (DNA): TGTGCCAGTAGTATAAGTAGCGGGGGGGCCAGGGACAAAAACATTCAGTACTTC. Translated: CASSISSGGARDKNIQYF.

The chain recombines TRBV19 with TRBJ1-4; possibly TRBD1 for D (5 bases). The V and J ends lost 5 bases and 2 bases respectively, with 9 bases between them. CDR3 length: 14 residues. CDR1 and CDR2 (germline): LNHDA, SQIVND (reference sequence). CDR3 amino acids: CASSSGRTNEKLFF. The CDR3 DNA reads as TGTGCCAGTAGTTCAGGGAGGACTAATGAAAAACTGTTTTTT.

The gene calls are TRBV15 and TRBJ2-5, with D possibly matching TRBD1 (5 bases). There are 15 residues in the CDR3. Germline V gene sequence: CDR1 LNHNV, CDR2 YYDKDF (reference sequence). The V gene lost 1 base and the J gene lost 4 bases, with 13 bases spanning the gap. The CDR3 bases are TGTGCCACCAGCAGAGTAGATAGGGGAACAGAGACCCAGTACTTC. Translating it yields CATSRVDRGTETQYF.

The chain carries TRBV2 and TRBJ2-2, with D perhaps matching TRBD2 (6 bases). Deletions cut 3 bases from V and 0 bases from J, with 11 bases between. The CDR3 spans 16 residues. CDR1 SNHLY and CDR2 FYNNEI come from the germline V gene. CDR3 in DNA: TGTGCCAGCAGTGAGGAGGGACGGGCGAACACCGGGGAGCTGTTTTTT. Amino acids: CASSEEGRANTGELFF.

The V gene is TRBV23-1, the J gene TRBJ1-1, with D uncertain. TRBV23-1 is placed among ORFs of uncertain function. The V end lost 4 bases, the J end lost 3 bases, and 24 bases lay between the germline ends. This CDR3 is built from 18 residues. CDR3 DNA sequence: TGCGCCAGCAGTCCCAACGATTGGGCCAAGTTAAGGGACACTGAAGCTTTCTTT. It specifies CASSPNDWAKLRDTEAFF.